Listed below are T cell receptor beta chains from one sample, sequenced in a study of blood T cell repertoires in COVID-19. TCRdb's copy holds only in-frame clones and misses some; the assay was immunoSEQ multiplex PCR. There are about 50,000 clones in the sample; about 83% occur only once, and roughly 5.6% lies in the top ten. The sequenced sample was peripheral blood. Receptors were obtained from a human donor in a cohort sampled during active COVID-19. Each CDR3 is given with its conserved first and last residue. A D gene is named only where the DNA matches it firmly. Part of the rows lack a size; the others show once, few, many or a class for expanded clones.

d_gene | abundance | j_gene | len | v_gene | CDR3aa | CDR3nt
TRBD2 | NA | TRBJ2-1 | 14 | TRBV6-6 | CASSYSTSVGEQFF | TGTGCCAGCAGTTATTCGACTAGCGTTGGTGAGCAGTTCTTC
TRBD1 | NA | TRBJ1-2 | 16 | TRBV29-1 | CSVAEGQGALLHGYTF | TGCAGCGTTGCCGAGGGACAGGGGGCCCTCCTGCATGGCTACACCTTC
NA | once | TRBJ2-2 | 17 | TRBV14 | CASSPHSTGQNTGELFF | TGTGCCAGCAGCCCCCATTCGACAGGACAGAACACCGGGGAGCTGTTTTTT
NA | NA | TRBJ1-5 | 15 | TRBV6-2/TRBV6-3 | CASSYRTGFNQPQHF | TGTGCCAGCAGTTACAGAACAGGGTTCAATCAGCCCCAGCATTTT
NA | NA | TRBJ1-2 | 14 | TRBV5-1 | CASSLGPGNYGYTF | TGCGCCAGCAGCCTCGGCCCAGGAAACTATGGCTACACCTTC
TRBD1 | NA | TRBJ1-1 | 15 | TRBV4-2 | CASSQEQGLNTEAFF | TGTGCCAGCAGCCAAGAACAGGGGCTGAACACTGAAGCTTTCTTT
TRBD1 | NA | TRBJ2-7 | 14 | TRBV19 | CASRPGQGSNEQYF | TGTGCCAGTAGACCGGGACAGGGATCTAACGAGCAGTACTTC
NA | NA | TRBJ2-7 | 16 | TRBV11-1 | CASSPEGLTPPYEQYF | TGTGCCAGCAGCCCCGAGGGACTCACACCTCCCTACGAGCAGTACTTC
TRBD2 | NA | TRBJ2-3 | 15 | TRBV19 | CASRSTGGAGDTQYF | TGTGCCAGTAGATCGACCGGGGGGGCCGGAGATACGCAGTATTTT
NA | NA | TRBJ1-2 | 14 | TRBV9 | CASSDLRRIYGYTF | TGTGCCAGCAGCGATCTACGTCGCATATATGGCTACACCTTC
NA | NA | TRBJ2-3 | 13 | TRBV6-6 | CASRFGVTDTQYF | TGTGCCAGCAGGTTCGGGGTCACAGATACGCAGTATTTT
NA | NA | TRBJ2-6 | 15 | TRBV2 | CASSVVGTGANVLTF | TGTGCCAGCAGTGTGGTCGGTACGGGGGCCAACGTCCTGACTTTC
NA | NA | TRBJ1-1 | 14 | TRBV5-1 | CASSLGNGDTEAFF | TGCGCCAGCAGCTTGGGAAACGGGGACACTGAAGCTTTCTTT
TRBD2 | few | TRBJ2-1 | 15 | TRBV27 | CASSSSGGAYLEQFF | TGTGCCAGCAGTTCGAGCGGGGGGGCCTATCTTGAGCAGTTCTTC
TRBD1 | NA | TRBJ2-2 | 13 | TRBV19 | CATSWTGSGELFF | TGTGCCACGTCCTGGACAGGATCCGGGGAGCTGTTTTTT
TRBD1 | NA | TRBJ2-1 | 14 | TRBV7-8 | CASSLRDRGHEQFF | TGTGCCAGCAGCTTAAGGGACAGGGGTCATGAGCAGTTCTTC
TRBD2 | NA | TRBJ2-4 | 13 | TRBV10-3 | CAISESWGGIQYF | TGTGCCATCAGTGAGTCGTGGGGGGGGATTCAGTACTTC
NA | NA | TRBJ1-5 | 13 | TRBV6-4 | CASSEHSNQPQHF | TGTGCCAGCAGCGAGCATAGCAATCAGCCCCAGCATTTT
NA | few | TRBJ2-2 | 15 | TRBV2 | CASTRAVTNTGELFF | TGTGCCAGCACCAGAGCGGTCACGAACACCGGGGAGCTGTTTTTT
NA | once | TRBJ1-5 | 13 | TRBV6-6 | CASDILGGQPQHF | TGTGCCAGCGATATCCTCGGCGGTCAGCCCCAGCATTTT
NA | few | TRBJ2-7 | 14 | TRBV5-1 | CASSLAPLFYEQYF | TGCGCCAGCAGCTTGGCTCCGTTGTTTTACGAGCAGTACTTC
NA | few | TRBJ1-1 | 13 | TRBV5-1 | CASRPQKNTEAFF | TGCGCCAGCAGGCCACAGAAGAACACTGAAGCTTTCTTT
TRBD1 | NA | TRBJ1-2 | 14 | TRBV30 | CAWHPGQGSIGYTF | TGTGCCTGGCATCCGGGACAGGGGAGTATCGGCTACACCTTC
NA | NA | TRBJ2-7 | 13 | TRBV6-6 | CASIPAALGEQYF | TGTGCCAGCATACCAGCGGCTCTTGGAGAGCAGTACTTC
NA | NA | TRBJ1-2 | 12 | TRBV12-3/TRBV12-4 | CASSFHRDGYTF | TGTGCCAGCAGTTTCCACAGGGATGGCTACACCTTC
NA | NA | TRBJ1-1 | 13 | TRBV7-9 | CASRREPNTEAFF | TGTGCCAGCCGTCGGGAACCGAACACTGAAGCTTTCTTT
TRBD2 | NA | TRBJ2-7 | 16 | TRBV5-4 | CASSPGTSGYSYEQYF | TGTGCCAGCAGCCCCGGGACTAGCGGTTACTCCTACGAGCAGTACTTC
NA | NA | TRBJ2-1 | 15 | TRBV10-2 | CASSEAWSSYNEQFF | TGCGCCAGCAGTGAGGCGTGGAGCTCCTACAATGAGCAGTTCTTC
NA | NA | TRBJ2-4 | 12 | TRBV3-1/TRBV3-2 | CASSQDVNIQYF | TGTGCCAGCAGCCAAGACGTAAACATTCAGTACTTC
NA | few | TRBJ2-2 | 11 | TRBV2 | CAIRGGGELFF | TGTGCCATCCGGGGAGGCGGGGAGCTGTTTTTT
NA | NA | TRBJ2-1 | 15 | TRBV6-2/TRBV6-3 | CASSYAGRQFNEQFF | TGTGCCAGCAGTTACGCGGGGCGACAATTCAATGAGCAGTTCTTC
NA | NA | TRBJ2-3 | 14 | TRBV27 | CASSPGEFTDTQYF | TGTGCCAGCAGTCCCGGAGAGTTCACAGATACGCAGTATTTT
NA | NA | TRBJ1-1 | 15 | TRBV5-4 | CASSSGGAENTEAFF | TGTGCCAGCAGCTCCGGAGGGGCAGAGAACACTGAAGCTTTCTTT
TRBD1 | NA | TRBJ1-5 | 13 | TRBV5-6 | CASSSGGTQPQHF | TGTGCCAGCAGCTCAGGGGGCACTCAGCCCCAGCATTTT
TRBD2 | NA | TRBJ2-3 | 15 | TRBV3-1/TRBV3-2 | CASSQRLATTDTQYF | TGTGCCAGCAGCCAAAGACTAGCCACCACAGATACGCAGTATTTT
TRBD1 | NA | TRBJ2-3 | 12 | TRBV2 | CASSLGTGTQYF | TGTGCCAGCAGCTTAGGGACAGGGACGCAGTATTTT
NA | NA | TRBJ1-6 | 15 | TRBV4-1 | CASSQDRTIGSPLHF | TGCGCCAGCAGCCAAGACCGCACGATCGGGTCACCCCTCCACTTT
NA | NA | TRBJ2-2 | 16 | TRBV24-1 | CATSDRRRQNTGELFF | TGTGCCACCAGTGACCGACGGCGACAGAACACCGGGGAGCTGTTTTTT
TRBD2 | NA | TRBJ2-3 | 14 | TRBV30 | CAWSRGLALDTQYF | TGTGCCTGGAGTAGAGGACTAGCATTAGATACGCAGTATTTT
NA | NA | TRBJ1-1 | 15 | TRBV6-2/TRBV6-3 | CASSYGVTAPTEAFF | TGTGCCAGCAGTTATGGAGTGACAGCTCCTACGGAAGCTTTCTTT
NA | NA | TRBJ1-5 | 13 | TRBV20-1 | CSASPGGREPQHF | TGCAGTGCTAGTCCCGGGGGAAGAGAGCCCCAGCATTTT